These 14 T cell receptor beta chains originate from one sample sequenced in a study of blood T cells in healthy people across ages. A second PCR of roughly 7 to 11 cycles used a sample-barcoded 5' primer and a J-beta primer mix. TCRdb re-analysed the 5' RACE reads in MiXCR, keeping a single row per CDR3 protein. The sample includes approximately 700,000 distinct CDR3 sequences, roughly 32% of them seen just once. Sequenced input: blood. Source of these receptors: a woman of 80 years or more in good health.

The table lists this clonotype with many counts. The chain combines TRBV11-2 with TRBJ2-1; the D call may be TRBD1 or TRBD2 (5 bases each). The CDR3 runs 13 residues. Germline lookup yields CDR1 SGHAT and CDR2 FQNNGV. The V end lost 3 bases, the J end lost 7 bases, and 10 bases lay between the germline ends. The CDR3 DNA reads as TGTGCCAGCAGCTTTGGTGGGGGAAATGAGCAGTTCTTC. Translation gives CASSFGGGNEQFF.

Worth noting for this clonotype: One base away lies a much larger clone, so this may be a sequencing read error. The chain uses TRBV11-2 and TRBJ2-1; D might be TRBD1 (6 bases). This CDR3 has 15 residues. Germline CDR1 and CDR2: SGHAT and FQNNGV. The CDR3: CAGSLQGNSYNEQFF. The DNA of the CDR3 is TGTGCCGGCAGCCTACAGGGTAACTCCTACAATGAGCAGTTCTTC.

The sample holds many counts of this clonotype. The rearrangement links TRBV29-1 to TRBJ1-2; a weak D match, TRBD1 (5 bases). Looked up from germline, CDR1 is SQVTM and CDR2 is ANQGSEA. CDR3 length: 14 residues. Deletions cut 3 bases from V and 5 bases from J, with 16 bases between. CDR3 loop: CSVDDQGQRYGYTF. For the CDR3, the DNA is TGCAGCGTTGACGATCAGGGTCAACGGTATGGCTACACCTTC.

This clonotype was counted many times. The chain employs TRBV2 and TRBJ1-2; D possibly corresponds to TRBD1 (5 bases). From germline, CDR1 is SNHLY and CDR2 FYNNEI. CDR3 length: 12 amino acids. The V gene lost 6 bases and the J gene lost 6 bases, with 11 bases spanning the gap. CDR3 amino acids: CASSGRDHGYTF. The CDR3, as DNA: TGTGCCAGCAGCGGCCGGGACCATGGCTACACCTTC.

This clonotype was counted a few times. With a much larger clone just one base away, this may be a read error. The V gene is TRBV7-2, the J gene TRBJ2-4, with D possibly being TRBD2 (6 bases). Trimming removed 1 base at V and 0 bases at J, with 10 bases between. The germline gives CDR1 SGHTA, CDR2 FQGNSA. This CDR3 has 16 residues. The CDR3 spells CASSLEWGVAKNIQYF. The DNA of the CDR3 is TGTGCCAGCAGCTTAGAGTGGGGGGTAGCCAAAAACATTCAGTACTTC. Looking up the rest from reference TRBV7-2 and TRBJ2-4 gives the full variable domain: GAGVSQSPSNKVTEKGKDVELRCDPISGHTALYWYRQSLGQGLEFLIYFQGNSAPDKSGLPSDRFSAERTGGSVSTLTIQRTQQEDSAVYLCASSLEWGVAKNIQYFGAGTRLSVL.

This clonotype was counted many times. This chain joins TRBV28 and TRBJ2-7; 12 positions agree with TRBD2. The V segment lost 6 bases and the J segment 0 bases; nucleotides outside the gene matches: 3. Germline V gene lookup returns CDR1 MDHEN and CDR2 SYDVKM. The CDR3 sequence is 15 residues long. CDR3 DNA sequence: TGTGCCAGCAGACCTAGCGGGGGGGCCTCCTACGAGCAGTACTTC. This codes for CASRPSGGASYEQYF.

Only a few counts were recorded for this clonotype. The chain links TRBV4-3 to TRBJ2-6, with D perhaps given as TRBD1 or TRBD2 (5 bases each). The CDR3 has 17 residues. CDR1 LGHNA and CDR2 YSLEER come from the germline V gene. V lost 3 bases and J lost 0, with 12 bases in between. CDR3 sequence: CASSQHGALSGANVLTF. CDR3 coding DNA: TGCGCCAGCAGCCAGCACGGGGCCCTCTCTGGGGCCAACGTCCTGACTTTC.

As for this clonotype: A read error may explain this, as a much larger clone is one base away. This rearrangement joins TRBV20-1 to TRBJ2-7, with 8 nucleotides matching TRBD1. Per germline, CDR1 DFQATT and CDR2 SNEGSKA (reference sequence). Losses at the gene ends were 5 bases for V and 5 bases for J; bases not matched to a gene: 5. This CDR3 spans 12 amino acids. The CDR3 DNA reads as TGCAGTGCTGCAGGACAGGGTAACGAGCAGTACTTC. Its translation: CSAAGQGNEQYF.

The chain uses TRBV7-6 and TRBJ1-3; the match to TRBD1 covers 11 bases. Germline CDR1 is SGHVS and CDR2 is FNYEAQ. With 5 bases clipped from V and 1 base from J, the junction kept 16 bases outside the gene matches. This CDR3 has 20 residues. This CDR3 is CASSRLLVGTGGISGNTIYF. Written as DNA, the CDR3 is TGTGCCAGCAGCCGGCTTCTTGTCGGGACAGGGGGGATATCTGGAAACACCATATATTTT.

This clonotype appeared many times. The V gene is TRBV2, the J gene TRBJ2-7; weak D call: TRBD1 (6 bases). V dropped 7 bases and J dropped 5 bases, with 15 bases sitting between them. The CDR3 has 13 amino acids. Germline V gives CDR1 SNHLY, CDR2 FYNNEI. The CDR3 nucleotides read TGTGCCAGCACCTCCGACAGGAGGAACGAGCAGTACTTC. It is translated as CASTSDRRNEQYF.

The chain carries TRBV7-9 and TRBJ2-7, with 8 bases lining up with TRBD2. Unmatched junction bases numbered 6, after V lost 1 base and J lost 4 bases. Germline V gene sequence: CDR1 SEHNR, CDR2 FQNEAQ (reference sequence). This CDR3 region has 15 residues. The CDR3 region is CASSLDDGGEYEQYF. In DNA form, the CDR3 reads TGTGCCAGCAGCTTAGATGACGGGGGGGAATACGAGCAGTACTTC.

This clonotype was counted a few times. The V call is TRBV12-3 or TRBV12-4, the J call TRBJ1-1, with D perhaps TRBD1 (5 bases). The V gene lost 6 bases and the J gene lost 8 bases, with 16 bases spanning the gap. This CDR3 has 13 amino acids. The CDR3 region has the DNA TGTGCCAGCAGAAAAACCGGGGCCGCCGAAGCTTTCTTT. Translating gives CASRKTGAAEAFF.

This clonotype turned up a few times. The CDR3 region is CASGNGLAGGHEQFF. DNA of the CDR3: TGTGCCAGCGGTAACGGACTAGCGGGGGGCCATGAGCAGTTCTTC. This chain uses TRBV6-6 with TRBJ2-1; 14 nucleotides line up with TRBD2. The CDR3 runs to 15 residues. With V trimmed by 8 bases and J by 8 bases, 8 bases remained unmatched. CDR1 is MNHNY and CDR2 is SVGAGI in the germline V gene (reference sequence).

This sequence joins TRBV4-1 and TRBJ2-3, with TRBD1 matching over 9 bases. The CDR3 has 17 residues. Germline CDR1 and CDR2: MGHRA and YSYEKL. V shed 1 base, J shed 3 bases, and the junction held 8 bases outside the gene matches. CDR3 nucleotide sequence: TGCGCCAGCAGCCAAGCTACCGGGACAGGGATGACAGATACGCAGTATTTT. It is translated as CASSQATGTGMTDTQYF.